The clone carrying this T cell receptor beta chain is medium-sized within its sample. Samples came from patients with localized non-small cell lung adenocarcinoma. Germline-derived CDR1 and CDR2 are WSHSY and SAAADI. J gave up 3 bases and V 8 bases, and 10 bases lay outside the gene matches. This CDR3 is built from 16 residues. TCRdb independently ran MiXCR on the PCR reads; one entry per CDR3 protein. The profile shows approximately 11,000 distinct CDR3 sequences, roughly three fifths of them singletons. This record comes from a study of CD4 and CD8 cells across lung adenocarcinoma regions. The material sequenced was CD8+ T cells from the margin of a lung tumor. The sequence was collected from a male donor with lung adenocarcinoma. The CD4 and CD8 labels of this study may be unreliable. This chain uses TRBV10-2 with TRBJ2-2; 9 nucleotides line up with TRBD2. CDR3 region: CASQGEGLAYTGELFF. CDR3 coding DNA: TGCGCCAGCCAGGGGGAGGGACTAGCATACACCGGGGAGCTGTTTTTT.